This TCR beta chain was captured by sequencing in a study of a mutant IDH1 vaccine in newly diagnosed glioma. Time point specified: week 23, last vaccination. The study gave 300 ug of mutant IDH1 20-mer peptide per vaccine dose, with topical imiquimod. Assay used: immunoSEQ multiplex PCR; TCRdb lists only in-frame clones, some missing. The repertoire includes about 38,000 clones, around 81% of them detected once, and about 5% sits in the top ten. A remark on this clone: Its antigen is not identified.

The CDR3 is 13 residues long. With 8 bases removed from V and 8 bases from J, the gap between germline ends came to 18 bases. Looked up from germline, CDR1 is SNHLY and CDR2 is FYNNEI. The chain carries TRBV2 and TRBJ1-2, with a weak D call TRBD1 (5 bases). The material was PBMCs, obtained from a glioma patient whose treatment included an IDH1 peptide vaccine. This TCR derives from a man aged 35-49 years with glioma. The CDR3 DNA reads as TGTGCCAGCGGAGAGATAGGGGCGGGAGGCTACACCTTC. Translated, it gives CASGEIGAGGYTF.